This T cell receptor beta chain was recovered during a study of spatial heterogeneity in lung cancer. In TCRdb, the 5' RACE reads were re-called with MiXCR into one record per CDR3 protein. The sample lists about 40,000 distinct CDR3 sequences, 5% to 5.5% seen once, with about a quarter in the top ten. V shed 0 bases and J shed 0 bases, with 11 bases lying between them. Germline-derived CDR1 and CDR2 are DFQATT and SNEGSKA (reference sequence). The CDR3 consists of 16 residues. The table lists this clonotype with many counts. Time point given: sample taken at primary tumor resection. The rearrangement joins TRBV20-1 to TRBJ1-4; D perhaps matches TRBD1 (5 bases). This specimen consisted of PBMCs, obtained at surgery. This receptor was obtained from a female donor with early-stage non-small cell lung cancer. CDR3 sequence reads: CSARDTGGATNEKLFF. Here the CDR3 DNA reads TGCAGTGCTAGAGATACCGGGGGGGCAACTAATGAAAAACTGTTTTTT.